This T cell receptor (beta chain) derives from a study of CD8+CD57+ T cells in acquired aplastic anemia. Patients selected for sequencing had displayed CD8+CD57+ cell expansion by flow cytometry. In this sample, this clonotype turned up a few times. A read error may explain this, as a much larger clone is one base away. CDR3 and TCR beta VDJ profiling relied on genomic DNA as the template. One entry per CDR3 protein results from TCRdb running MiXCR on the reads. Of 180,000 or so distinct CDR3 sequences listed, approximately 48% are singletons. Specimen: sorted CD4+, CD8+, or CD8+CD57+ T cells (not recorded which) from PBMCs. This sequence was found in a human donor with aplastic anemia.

In DNA, the CDR3 is TGTGCCAGTAGTACAGAGGGACTAGCGGGGGCAGATACGCAGTATTTT. Protein sequence: CASSTEGLAGADTQYF. The J gene is TRBJ2-3, the V gene TRBV19; 14 bases match TRBD2. The CDR3 consists of 16 residues. Germline V gene lookup returns CDR1 LNHDA and CDR2 SQIVND (reference sequence). The V gene end was trimmed by 4 bases and the J gene end by 4 bases; junction bases not matched to a gene: 4.